This T cell receptor beta chain appears in the sequencing data of a study of cytomegalovirus exposure and HLA in healthy donors. 60 Vbeta and 13 Jbeta primers were used in PCR. Here immunoSEQ multiplex PCR was the method, and the copy in TCRdb shows in-frame clones only, minus some. This table has about 190,000 clones, 70% to 80% appearing once. Germline CDR1 is SNHLY and CDR2 is FYNNEI. The CDR3 runs 16 residues. The V gene lost 2 bases and the J gene lost 0 bases, with 10 bases spanning the gap. This clone appeared once. The source is a woman aged 30 to 39 in good health and CMV-seropositive. Material: PBMCs. The rearrangement joins TRBV2 to TRBJ2-2; D might be TRBD2 (7 bases). DNA of the CDR3: TGTGCCAGCAGTGAATGGGGGGGCTCGAACACCGGGGAGCTGTTTTTT. The encoded protein is CASSEWGGSNTGELFF.